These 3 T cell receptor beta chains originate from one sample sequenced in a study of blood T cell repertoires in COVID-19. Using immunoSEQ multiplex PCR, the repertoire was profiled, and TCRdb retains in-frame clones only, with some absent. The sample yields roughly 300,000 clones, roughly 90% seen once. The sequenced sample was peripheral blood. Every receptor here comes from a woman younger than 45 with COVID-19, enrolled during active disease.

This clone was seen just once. The CDR3 reads CASSDAQGNTGELFF. The CDR3, as DNA: TGTGCCAGCAGTGACGCACAGGGTAACACCGGGGAGCTGTTTTTT. This sequence joins TRBV2 and TRBJ2-2, with a possible D match to TRBD1 (6 bases). The CDR3 consists of 15 residues. V was cut by 3 bases and J by 2 bases, with 10 bases left in between. CDR1 is SNHLY and CDR2 is FYNNEI in the germline V gene.

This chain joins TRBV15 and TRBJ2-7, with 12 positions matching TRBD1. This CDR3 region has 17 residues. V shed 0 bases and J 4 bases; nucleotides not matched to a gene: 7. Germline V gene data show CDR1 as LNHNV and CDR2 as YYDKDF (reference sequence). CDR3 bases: TGTGCCACCAGCAGAGATAGGGGGACAGGGGGCGCGTACGAGCAGTACTTC. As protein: CATSRDRGTGGAYEQYF.

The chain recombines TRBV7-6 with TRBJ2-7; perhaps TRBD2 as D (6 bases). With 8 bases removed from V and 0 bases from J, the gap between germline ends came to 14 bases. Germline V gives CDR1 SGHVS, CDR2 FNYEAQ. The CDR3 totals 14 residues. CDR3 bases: TGTGCCAGCGGGCGACGGGGGAACTCCTACGAGCAGTACTTC. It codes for CASGRRGNSYEQYF.